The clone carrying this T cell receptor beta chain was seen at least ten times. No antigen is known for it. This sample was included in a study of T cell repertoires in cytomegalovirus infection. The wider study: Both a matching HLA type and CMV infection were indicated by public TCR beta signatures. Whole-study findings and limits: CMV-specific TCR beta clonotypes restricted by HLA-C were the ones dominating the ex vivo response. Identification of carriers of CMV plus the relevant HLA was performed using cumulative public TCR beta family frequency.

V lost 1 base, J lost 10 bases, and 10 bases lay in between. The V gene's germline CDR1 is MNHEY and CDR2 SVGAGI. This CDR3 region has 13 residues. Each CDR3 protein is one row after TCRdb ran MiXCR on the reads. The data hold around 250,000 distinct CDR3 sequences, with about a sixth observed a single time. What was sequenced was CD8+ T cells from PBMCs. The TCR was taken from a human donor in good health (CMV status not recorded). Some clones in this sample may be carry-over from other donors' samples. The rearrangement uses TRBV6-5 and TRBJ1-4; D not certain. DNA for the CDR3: TGTGCCAGCAGTTACTTTTCGAGTGGAAAACTGTTTTTT. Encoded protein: CASSYFSSGKLFF.